Each of the 22 T cell receptor beta chains below was sequenced from the same sample in a study of blood T cell repertoires in COVID-19. Sequencing was performed with immunoSEQ multiplex PCR; in TCRdb, only in-frame clones are kept and a portion is missing. The sample has a few hundred thousand clones, around 86% seen once. The specimen sequenced was peripheral blood. The receptors come from a woman between 65 and 79 years old with active or convalescent COVID-19.

The chain joins TRBV12-3 or TRBV12-4 to TRBJ1-2; 7 bases are a match to TRBD1. The CDR3 consists of 13 residues. V shed 6 bases, J shed 4 bases, and the junction held 5 bases outside the gene matches. The CDR3: CASSQDRSYGYTF. As DNA, the CDR3 is TGTGCCAGCAGCCAGGACAGGAGCTATGGCTACACCTTC.

This clone was seen a single time. The chain recombines TRBV7-8 with TRBJ2-2; D gene ambiguous. This CDR3 region has 15 residues. The germline CDR1 and CDR2 sequences are SGHVS and FQNEAQ. Trimming removed 1 base at V and 4 bases at J, with 10 bases between. CDR3 nucleotide sequence: TGTGCCAGCAGCTTAGGGTTCTACTTCACCGGGGAGCTGTTTTTT. Its translation: CASSLGFYFTGELFF.

The chain employs TRBV27 and TRBJ1-6, with TRBD1 matching over 7 bases. V trimming: 5 bases; J trimming: 9 bases; junction bases outside the gene matches: 13. This CDR3 spans 16 amino acids. Germline V lookup: CDR1 MNHEY, CDR2 SMNVEV (reference sequence). The CDR3 reads CASSAWGQHRGSPLHF. The CDR3 region has the DNA TGTGCCAGCAGTGCCTGGGGACAGCACAGAGGTTCACCCCTCCACTTT.

This clone has just one count. The V and J genes are TRBV7-6 and TRBJ2-2; D remains unclear. V gave up 1 base and J gave up 0 bases, with 6 bases separating them. Per the germline V gene, CDR1 is SGHVS and CDR2 is FNYEAQ. The CDR3 length is 15 residues. The CDR3 DNA is TGTGCCAGCAGCTTAGGCGGTACGAACACCGGGGAGCTGTTTTTT. Its translation is CASSLGGTNTGELFF.

This chain joins TRBV6-5 and TRBJ1-2; no clear D gene. Germline CDR1 is MNHEY and CDR2 is SVGAGI. This CDR3 contains 14 residues. Deletions cut 0 bases from V and 4 bases from J, with 9 bases between. The CDR3 DNA sequence: TGTGCCAGCAGTTACTCGCAGGCTGTCTATGGCTACACCTTC. Translated: CASSYSQAVYGYTF.

J is TRBJ2-5 and V is TRBV7-3; unclear D gene. CDR3 length: 13 amino acids. Germline lookup yields CDR1 SGHTA and CDR2 FQGTGA. Trimming stripped 5 bases from V and 5 bases from J, with 12 bases between. The CDR3, as DNA: TGTGCCAGCAGCCCCCTGGTGCGGGAGACCCAGTACTTC. Translating it yields CASSPLVRETQYF. Drawing the rest from reference TRBV7-3 and TRBJ2-5, the complete variable domain is GAGVSQTPSNKVTEKGKYVELRCDPISGHTALYWYRQSLGQGPEFLIYFQGTGAADDSGLPNDRFFAVRPEGSVSTLKIQRTERGDSAVYLCASSPLVRETQYFGPGTRLLVL.

The chain recombines TRBV5-1 with TRBJ1-1, with D possibly being TRBD1 (6 bases). Germline CDR1 is SGHRS and CDR2 is YFSETQ. V lost 4 bases and J 4 bases, leaving 17 bases between the germline ends. This CDR3 is 15 amino acids long. CDR3 nucleotides: TGCGCCAGCAGCGAGGGGCAGGGGTCGGGCACTGAAGCTTTCTTT. Translation gives CASSEGQGSGTEAFF.

A single count supports this clone. The chain carries TRBV7-8 and TRBJ2-7; 8 nucleotides line up with TRBD2. Germline loops: CDR1 SGHVS, CDR2 FQNEAQ. The CDR3 contains 15 residues. The V segment lost 1 base and the J segment 8 bases; nucleotides outside the gene matches: 10. CDR3 DNA: TGTGCCAGCAGCTTAGTTGGGCGGGGGGATACGAAGCAGTACTTC. This gives the protein CASSLVGRGDTKQYF.

Comment on this clone: Other DNA sequences within the sample encode an identical CDR3. The chain uses TRBV3-1 (or the pseudogene TRBV3-2) and TRBJ1-1, with D hard to call. Trimming left V 1 base short and J 0 bases short, with 6 bases between. Germline CDR1 reads LGHDT; CDR2 reads YNNKEL (reference sequence). The CDR3 contains 14 residues. The CDR3 DNA reads as TGTGCCAGCAGCCAAGGGGCTGTGAACACTGAAGCTTTCTTT. Its protein product is CASSQGAVNTEAFF.

Only a few counts were recorded for this clone. The J gene is TRBJ1-6, the V gene TRBV25-1; D is possibly TRBD1 (6 bases). V lost 4 bases and J 6 bases, leaving 13 bases between the germline ends. CDR3 length equals 15 residues. CDR1 is MGHDK and CDR2 is SYGVNS in the germline V gene. The CDR3, as DNA: TGTGCCAGCAGTGGGGCCGGGACAACTAATTCACCCCTCCACTTT. Protein product: CASSGAGTTNSPLHF.

The V gene is TRBV6-4, the J gene TRBJ2-3, with a possible D match to TRBD2 (5 bases). Germline V gene lookup returns CDR1 MRHNA and CDR2 SNTAGT. V shed 2 bases and J shed 2 bases, with 11 bases lying between them. This CDR3 is built from 15 residues. CDR3 protein: CASSDRSSPTDTQYF. The CDR3 DNA follows: TGTGCCAGCAGTGACAGGTCTAGCCCCACAGATACGCAGTATTTT.

The chain recombines TRBV7-9 with TRBJ1-6; D is undetermined. The germline CDR1 and CDR2 sequences are SEHNR and FQNEAQ (reference sequence). The V end lost 1 base, the J end lost 7 bases, and 8 bases lay between the germline ends. This CDR3 has 14 amino acids. The CDR3 sequence: CASSLETGNSPLHF. The CDR3 region has the DNA TGTGCCAGCAGCTTAGAGACGGGGAATTCACCCCTCCACTTT.

The chain combines TRBV14 with TRBJ2-3, with unresolved D. V lost 1 base and J 7 bases, leaving 9 bases between the germline ends. Germline CDR1 is SGHDN and CDR2 is FVKESK. The length of the CDR3 is 13 residues. The CDR3 spells CASSQVRSNTQYF. CDR3 in DNA: TGTGCCAGCAGCCAAGTACGGTCGAATACGCAGTATTTT. The complete variable domain, with remaining parts taken from reference TRBV14 and TRBJ2-3, reads EAGVTQFPSHSVIEKGQTVTLRCDPISGHDNLYWYRRVMGKEIKFLLHFVKESKQDESGMPNNRFLAERTGGTYSTLKVQPAELEDSGVYFCASSQVRSNTQYFGPGTRLTVL.

This clone has only one observation. The chain joins TRBV21-1 to TRBJ1-4. TRBV21-1 is termed a pseudogene. The CDR3 sequence is 16 residues long. The CDR3, as DNA: TGTGCCAGCAGCAAAGCACGGACTCTCCTTAATGAAAAACTGTTTTTT. Amino acid sequence: CASSKARTLLNEKLFF.

This clone was observed a few times. The CDR3 DNA reads as TGCAGTGCCTCAGGGGTCTATGGCTACACCTTC. It translates to CSASGVYGYTF. The chain has TRBV20-1 and TRBJ1-2, with D tentatively TRBD1 (6 bases). The CDR3 is 11 amino acids. Trimming shortened V by 6 bases and J by 4 bases, and 9 bases separated the two germline ends. The V gene's germline CDR1 is DFQATT and CDR2 SNEGSKA (reference sequence).

This clone was recorded once. V and J are TRBV6-5 and TRBJ1-5; possible D gene TRBD1, 6 bases. There are 14 residues in the CDR3. Trimming left V 8 bases short and J 4 bases short, with 15 bases between. Germline V gene data show CDR1 as MNHEY and CDR2 as SVGAGI. This CDR3 is CASSREQGNQPQHF. CDR3 in DNA: TGTGCCAGCTCCCGAGAGCAGGGGAATCAGCCCCAGCATTTT.

The J gene is TRBJ1-1, the V gene TRBV27, with 9 bases that match TRBD1. The length of the CDR3 is 13 residues. V gave up 6 bases and J gave up 5 bases; unmatched junction bases: 4. The germline V gene has CDR1 MNHEY and CDR2 SMNVEV (reference sequence). Written as DNA, the CDR3 is TGTGCCAGCAGCTTACAGGGGGCGACTGAAGCTTTCTTT. Amino acid sequence: CASSLQGATEAFF.

The chain links TRBV7-2 to TRBJ1-5; possible D gene TRBD1, 6 bases. This CDR3 has 15 amino acids. Germline assignment: CDR1 SGHTA and CDR2 FQGNSA. V shed 5 bases and J shed 4 bases, with 15 bases lying between them. In DNA, the CDR3 is TGTGCCAGCAGCGAGTCCGCAGGGGCGAATCAGCCCCAGCATTTT. Residues: CASSESAGANQPQHF.

The chain has TRBV3-1 (or the pseudogene TRBV3-2) and TRBJ1-1, with D possibly TRBD1 on 5 matching bases. V was shortened by 3 bases and J by 3 bases, with 17 bases between the two germline ends. This CDR3 region has 16 residues. The germline CDR1 and CDR2 sequences are LGHDT and YNNKEL (reference sequence). The CDR3: CASSQAREAGDTEAFF. The CDR3 DNA reads TGTGCCAGCAGCCAGGCTAGGGAGGCGGGGGACACTGAAGCTTTCTTT.

This clone occurred a few times. At one end the junction does not follow the germline gene, possibly because of a read error. The V and J genes are TRBV7-8 and TRBJ1-6; D possibly corresponds to TRBD1 (5 bases). CDR3 size: 17 residues. CDR1 is SGHVS and CDR2 is FQNEAQ in the germline V gene. CDR3 sequence reads: CASSLVEAGRMDSPLHF. DNA of the CDR3: TGTGCCAGCAGCTTAGTTGAAGCAGGGCGCATGGATTCGCCCCTCCACTTT.

V is TRBV7-9 and J is TRBJ1-4; D not resolved. CDR3 length equals 15 residues. Trimming took 1 base from V and 8 from J, leaving 14 bases between them. Per germline, CDR1 SEHNR and CDR2 FQNEAQ (reference sequence). For the CDR3, the DNA is TGTGCCAGCAGCTTAGGACGCGATCTAGGCGAAAAACTGTTTTTT. It yields the protein CASSLGRDLGEKLFF.

The gene calls are TRBV29-1 and TRBJ2-1, with D maybe TRBD2 (6 bases). The CDR3 is made up of 12 amino acids. The V and J ends lost 5 bases and 4 bases respectively, with 9 bases between them. Germline V gene lookup returns CDR1 SQVTM and CDR2 ANQGSEA. CDR3 DNA sequence: TGCAGCGTTCAGCGGGCATACAATGAGCAGTTCTTC. Amino acid sequence: CSVQRAYNEQFF.